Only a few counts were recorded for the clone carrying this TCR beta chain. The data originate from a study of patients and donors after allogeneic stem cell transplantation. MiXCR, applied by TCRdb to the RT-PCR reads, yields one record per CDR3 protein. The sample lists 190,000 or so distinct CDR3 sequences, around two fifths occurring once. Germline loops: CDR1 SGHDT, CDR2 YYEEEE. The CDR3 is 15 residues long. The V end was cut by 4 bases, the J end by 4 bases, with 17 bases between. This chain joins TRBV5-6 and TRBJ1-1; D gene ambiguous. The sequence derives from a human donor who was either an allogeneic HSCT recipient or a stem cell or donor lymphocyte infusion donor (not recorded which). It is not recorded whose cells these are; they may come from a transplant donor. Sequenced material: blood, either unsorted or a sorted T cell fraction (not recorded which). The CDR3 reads CASSTLTETSTEAFF. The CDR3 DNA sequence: TGTGCCAGCAGCACCCTGACTGAAACTAGCACTGAAGCTTTCTTT.